This TCR beta chain stems from a study of blood T cell repertoires in COVID-19 (dated by TCRdb to between 2020 and 2021). Regarding the research as a whole: Samples from collaborators originated in the United States, Italy and Spain and spanned both the acute and convalescent phases of COVID-19. Subjects who had been exposed to COVID-19, were actively infected with it, or had recovered from it provided the deeply sampled blood TCRbeta repertoires that made up the dataset. Samples came from the ongoing ImmuneRACE study (first 160 participants) plus 1,254 subjects from 6 global collaborators. The prospective study material was composed of cDNA or gDNA derived from T cells, B-cell-depleted T cells, or PBMCs. Sample metadata almost always included a de-identified subject ID, COVID-19 status, age in years and sex. The repertoires were made available in a free public database intended to serve as a resource for research on the immune response to SARS-CoV-2. Where available, HLA class I and class II types were taken from metadata supplied by the sample provider and were not determined by assay-based typing. Study-wide conclusions, independent of this receptor: The amount of clinical and demographic metadata varied by source and participant and was provided uncurated.

As to this clone: Its recognized antigen is unknown. Base qualities were left out, and no much larger clone turns up one base away.

The immunoSEQ Assay, a bias-controlled multiplex PCR, was used to amplify TCRbeta CDR3 regions from genomic DNA. The authors' pipeline ran thus. Nucleated cell counts per sample were estimated from amplification of reference gene primers within the assay. Sequence reads were collapsed and filtered to measure the absolute abundance of every unique TCRbeta CDR3 rearrangement. For each sample, productive Simpson clonality was calculated by taking the square root of Simpson's diversity index across productive rearrangements. TCRdb limited this immuneACCESS table to in-frame rearrangements with V and J called. A share of clones is missing; checked studies link under half to unresolved V genes, and the rest is unexplained. Clonal size and the V and J genes are those of that table, whereas D and trimming came from the DNA. This sample gives roughly 200,000 clones in total; approximately 83% of them show up just once. Over 1% of the sample comes from the top ten.

Trimming takes 2 bases from V and 7 bases from J, and the germline ends sit 9 bases apart. The CDR3 spans 13 residues, from the cysteine through the phenylalanine. This entry keeps only the CDR3 DNA: 39 bases, framed from base 1. One collaborating source in Seattle enrolled patients while the patients were actively infected and followed the patients over time throughout the course of disease. Each collaborating institution followed its own protocols to collect whole blood in K2EDTA tubes. For TCRbeta analysis, collaborator samples were shipped as frozen whole blood, as isolated PBMCs, or as DNA extracted from either sample type.

The rearranged chain carries TRBV12-3 or TRBV12-4 and TRBJ1-5; matching of 6 bases hints at TRBD1 as the D gene. Sequencing was carried out using peripheral blood. This receptor was taken from a woman in her thirties with COVID-19, enrolled during active disease. The DNA is TGTGCCAGCAGTTTATCGGGGGGCCAGCCCCAGCATTTT. The encoded protein is CASSLSGGQPQHF.